A selection of T cell receptor beta chains follows, all from one sample in a study of OX40 agonist ivuxolimab in advanced cancers. Sequenced by immunoSEQ multiplex PCR; TCRdb stores in-frame clones only, minus some. The repertoire holds tens of thousands of clones, with about 93% as singletons. This material consisted of CD4+ or CD8+ T cells sorted from blood, taken in a trial of the OX40 agonist ivuxolimab. Receptors were obtained from an adult with an advanced solid tumor such as melanoma, head and neck, liver or kidney cancer. Both conserved end residues are part of each CDR3. Fields, in order: clone size, J gene, CDR3 length, D gene, V gene, CDR3 DNA, CDR3 protein. The D gene is left open where the match is weak. Clone size appears in some rows only: once, few, many, or a class for an expanded clone.

abundance: once
j_gene: TRBJ1-6
len: 15
d_gene: TRBD1
v_gene: TRBV27
CDR3nt: TGTGCCAGCAGTTCATCTCGGACAGGGTACTCACCCCTCCACTTT
CDR3aa: CASSSSRTGYSPLHF

abundance: NA
j_gene: TRBJ1-5
len: 15
d_gene: NA
v_gene: TRBV19
CDR3nt: TGTGCCAGTAGTAGATGGACAGCAAACAATCAGCCCCAGCATTTT
CDR3aa: CASSRWTANNQPQHF

abundance: NA
j_gene: TRBJ2-5
len: 11
d_gene: NA
v_gene: TRBV10-2
CDR3nt: TGCGCCAGCACGGGGAGCGAGACCCAGTACTTC
CDR3aa: CASTGSETQYF

abundance: NA
j_gene: TRBJ2-7
len: 12
d_gene: NA
v_gene: TRBV7-6
CDR3nt: TGTGCCAGCAGTTATAGCCGTGGCGAGCAGTACTTC
CDR3aa: CASSYSRGEQYF

abundance: NA
j_gene: TRBJ1-2
len: 15
d_gene: TRBD1
v_gene: TRBV4-3
CDR3nt: TGCGCCAGCAGCCCCCGGGACAGGGAAAGTGATGGCTACACCTTC
CDR3aa: CASSPRDRESDGYTF

abundance: NA
j_gene: TRBJ1-2
len: 15
d_gene: NA
v_gene: TRBV6-5
CDR3nt: TGTGCCAGCAGTTCCCCCTTAGCCGGAGACTATGGCTACACCTTC
CDR3aa: CASSSPLAGDYGYTF

abundance: NA
j_gene: TRBJ2-3
len: 15
d_gene: NA
v_gene: TRBV7-7
CDR3nt: TGTGCTAGCAGCTTATCGACAGCTAGCACAGATACGCAGTATTTT
CDR3aa: CASSLSTASTDTQYF

abundance: NA
j_gene: TRBJ2-5
len: 15
d_gene: TRBD2
v_gene: TRBV7-9
CDR3nt: TGTGCCAGCAGCCATTCTAGCGGGAGGGCAGAGACCCAGTACTTC
CDR3aa: CASSHSSGRAETQYF

abundance: NA
j_gene: TRBJ1-5
len: 13
d_gene: NA
v_gene: TRBV19
CDR3nt: TGTGCCAGTAGTATAGCTGGGGGTCAGCCCCAGCATTTT
CDR3aa: CASSIAGGQPQHF

abundance: NA
j_gene: TRBJ1-1
len: 19
d_gene: NA
v_gene: TRBV30
CDR3nt: TGTGCCTGGAGTGTAATTTTACGACAGGCCGAGATCAGGGACACTGAAGCTTTCTTT
CDR3aa: CAWSVILRQAEIRDTEAFF

abundance: NA
j_gene: TRBJ1-2
len: 15
d_gene: TRBD1
v_gene: TRBV2
CDR3nt: TGTGCCAGGACAGGGACCTGGGACGTGAACTATGGCTACACCTTC
CDR3aa: CARTGTWDVNYGYTF

abundance: once
j_gene: TRBJ1-4
len: 16
d_gene: TRBD1
v_gene: TRBV19
CDR3nt: TGTGCCAGTAGTCCGCCTACAGGGGACCTCCTTGAAAAACTGTTTTTT
CDR3aa: CASSPPTGDLLEKLFF

abundance: NA
j_gene: TRBJ2-3
len: 16
d_gene: TRBD2
v_gene: TRBV9
CDR3nt: TGTGCCAGCAGGGACCTCGGGCGGGGGGGCACAGATACGCAGTATTTT
CDR3aa: CASRDLGRGGTDTQYF

abundance: NA
j_gene: TRBJ2-7
len: 15
d_gene: TRBD2
v_gene: TRBV27
CDR3nt: TGTGCCAGCAGCAGCACTAGCGGGGGATTTAGAGAGCAGTACTTC
CDR3aa: CASSSTSGGFREQYF

abundance: NA
j_gene: TRBJ2-3
len: 20
d_gene: NA
v_gene: TRBV23-1
CDR3nt: TGCGCCAGCAGTCAATCTTATTTGAGTTTGCAAGACCCCAGCACAGATACGCAGTATTTT
CDR3aa: CASSQSYLSLQDPSTDTQYF

abundance: NA
j_gene: TRBJ1-2
len: 15
d_gene: TRBD1
v_gene: TRBV5-1
CDR3nt: TGCGCCAGCAGCCCCCGGGGACAGGGCAGCTATGGCTACACCTTC
CDR3aa: CASSPRGQGSYGYTF

abundance: NA
j_gene: TRBJ1-1
len: 16
d_gene: NA
v_gene: TRBV4-1
CDR3nt: TGCGCCAGCAGCCACCTCCGGGAGGGCGTGAGCACTGAAGCTTTCTTT
CDR3aa: CASSHLREGVSTEAFF

abundance: NA
j_gene: TRBJ2-3
len: 16
d_gene: NA
v_gene: TRBV7-2
CDR3nt: TGTGCCAGCAGCCCACATACGGGGGGCCACACAGATACGCAGTATTTT
CDR3aa: CASSPHTGGHTDTQYF

abundance: once
j_gene: TRBJ2-1
len: 17
d_gene: NA
v_gene: TRBV7-9
CDR3nt: TGTGCCAGCAGCTTAGAAAGAGGCCAGGGCAGAAACAATGAGCAGTTCTTC
CDR3aa: CASSLERGQGRNNEQFF

abundance: NA
j_gene: TRBJ1-2
len: 15
d_gene: NA
v_gene: TRBV19
CDR3nt: TGTGCCAGTAGTATCCCGGCGGGATGGGACTATGGCTACACCTTC
CDR3aa: CASSIPAGWDYGYTF

abundance: NA
j_gene: TRBJ2-2
len: 15
d_gene: TRBD1
v_gene: TRBV28
CDR3nt: TGTGCCAGCAGTCCCGGGACAGGGGTGACCGGGGAGCTGTTTTTT
CDR3aa: CASSPGTGVTGELFF

abundance: NA
j_gene: TRBJ2-7
len: 15
d_gene: NA
v_gene: TRBV11-2
CDR3nt: TGTGCCAGCAGCTTATGGGGGTTTGCGGACTACGAGCAGTACTTC
CDR3aa: CASSLWGFADYEQYF

abundance: NA
j_gene: TRBJ2-7
len: 14
d_gene: TRBD2
v_gene: TRBV4-2
CDR3nt: TGTGCCAGCAGCCCCCGGCTAGCGGGGTACGAGCAGTACTTC
CDR3aa: CASSPRLAGYEQYF

abundance: NA
j_gene: TRBJ1-1
len: 15
d_gene: TRBD1
v_gene: TRBV19
CDR3nt: TGTGCCAGTAGTTCTGGACAGGGCCAGATCACTGAAGCTTTCTTT
CDR3aa: CASSSGQGQITEAFF

abundance: NA
j_gene: TRBJ2-1
len: 15
d_gene: TRBD2
v_gene: TRBV9
CDR3nt: TGTGCCAGCAGCTACAGCGGGGAGCTGTACAATGAGCAGTTCTTC
CDR3aa: CASSYSGELYNEQFF

abundance: NA
j_gene: TRBJ2-1
len: 16
d_gene: TRBD2
v_gene: TRBV27
CDR3nt: TGTGCCAGCAGTTTATCTTCAGCGGGGGGACACAATGAGCAGTTCTTC
CDR3aa: CASSLSSAGGHNEQFF

abundance: once
j_gene: TRBJ2-1
len: 15
d_gene: NA
v_gene: TRBV4-1
CDR3nt: TGCGCCAGCAGCCAGGCTGACAGCTCCTACAATGAGCAGTTCTTC
CDR3aa: CASSQADSSYNEQFF

abundance: NA
j_gene: TRBJ1-2
len: 14
d_gene: TRBD1
v_gene: TRBV5-4
CDR3nt: TGTGCCAGCAGCCGGGGAGGGGGCAATAATGGCTACACCTTC
CDR3aa: CASSRGGGNNGYTF

abundance: once
j_gene: TRBJ1-3
len: 15
d_gene: NA
v_gene: TRBV7-6
CDR3nt: TGTGCCAGCAGCCCCGGACGGAGCTCTGGAAACACCATATATTTT
CDR3aa: CASSPGRSSGNTIYF